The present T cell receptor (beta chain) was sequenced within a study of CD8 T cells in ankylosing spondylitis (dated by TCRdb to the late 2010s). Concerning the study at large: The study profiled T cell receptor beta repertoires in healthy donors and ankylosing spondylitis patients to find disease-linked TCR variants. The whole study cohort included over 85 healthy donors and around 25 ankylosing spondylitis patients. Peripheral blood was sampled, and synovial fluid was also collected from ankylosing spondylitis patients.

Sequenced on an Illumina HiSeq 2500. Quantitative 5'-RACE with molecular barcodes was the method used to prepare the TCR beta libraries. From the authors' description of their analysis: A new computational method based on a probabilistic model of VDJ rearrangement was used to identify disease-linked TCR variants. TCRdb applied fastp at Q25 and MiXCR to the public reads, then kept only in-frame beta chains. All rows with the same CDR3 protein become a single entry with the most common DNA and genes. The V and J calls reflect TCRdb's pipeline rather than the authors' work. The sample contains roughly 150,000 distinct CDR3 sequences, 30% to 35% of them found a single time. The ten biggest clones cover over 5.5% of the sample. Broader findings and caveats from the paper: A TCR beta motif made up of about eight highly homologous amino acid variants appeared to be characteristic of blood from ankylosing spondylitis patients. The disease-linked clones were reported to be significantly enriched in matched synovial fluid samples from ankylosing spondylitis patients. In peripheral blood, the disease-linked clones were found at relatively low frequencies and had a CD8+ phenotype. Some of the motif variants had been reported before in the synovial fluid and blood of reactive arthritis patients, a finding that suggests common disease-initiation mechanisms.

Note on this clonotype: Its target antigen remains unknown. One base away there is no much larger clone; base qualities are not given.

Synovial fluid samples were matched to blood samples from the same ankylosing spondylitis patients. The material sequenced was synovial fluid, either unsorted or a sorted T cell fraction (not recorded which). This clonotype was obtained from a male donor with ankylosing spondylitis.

The CDR3: CASSQLAGITDTQYF. The DNA sequence is TGTGCCAGCAGCCAACTAGCGGGTATCACAGATACGCAGTATTTT. Recombination linked TRBV3-1 to TRBJ2-3; 8 junctional bases match TRBD2. In the germline V gene (reference sequence), CDR1 corresponds to LGHDT and CDR2 to YNNKEL. V loses 2 bases at its end and J loses 2 bases; junction bases beyond the gene matches: 3. The CDR3 contains 15 residues, cysteine and phenylalanine counted. Only CDR3 DNA remains: 45 bases, in frame from the first base.